This record concerns one T cell receptor beta chain sequence. This CDR3 has 15 amino acids. V trimming: 7 bases; J trimming: 8 bases; junction bases outside the gene matches: 11. CDR1 MNHEY and CDR2 SVGAGI come from the germline V gene. This record comes from a study of blood T cell repertoires in COVID-19. TCRdb keeps only in-frame clones here, not all; method: immunoSEQ multiplex PCR. The data contain over 300,000 clones, around 87% of them seen just once; the ten biggest clones take up roughly 0.97%. Sequences were obtained from PBMCs or T cells enriched from blood (not recorded which). The sequence was collected from a woman aged 30 to 39 with acute COVID-19. This sequence joins TRBV6-5 and TRBJ1-4; 9 nucleotides line up with TRBD1. Here the CDR3 reads CASTLNRGLEEKLFF. CDR3 nucleotides: TGTGCCAGCACTCTTAACAGGGGGCTTGAGGAAAAACTGTTTTTT.